This note documents a single T cell receptor beta chain sequence. This specimen belongs to a study of beta chain features in type 1 diabetes. The CDR3 length is 15 residues. V lost 4 bases and J 1 base, leaving 11 bases between the germline ends. Germline CDR1 and CDR2: SGDLS and YYNGEE. A single heparinised blood sample, averaging about 120 mL, was obtained per donor. Every bit of the isolated RNA underwent reverse transcription, so sequencing read expressed TCRB transcripts. Sequencing was performed with immunoSEQ multiplex PCR; in TCRdb, only in-frame clones are kept and a portion is missing. The table shows approximately 400,000 clones, with approximately 15% occurring only once.

The V gene is TRBV9, the J gene TRBJ1-4; D uncertain. This TCR was sampled from a woman aged 18-35 years in good health. The specimen sequenced was naive CD4+ T cells from blood. The CDR3 spells CASSQNSGTNEKLFF. The CDR3 coding sequence is TGTGCCAGCAGCCAAAACAGTGGAACTAATGAAAAACTGTTTTTT.